The clone carrying this T cell receptor beta chain has just a few counts. The antigen remains undetermined. A second PCR, run for about 6 to 11 cycles, used a sample-barcoded 5' primer plus a J-beta primer mix. TCRdb used MiXCR to reprocess the 5' RACE reads, holding one entry per CDR3 protein. The sample yields some 1.5 million distinct CDR3 sequences, 25% to 30% seen once. CDR1 MNHEY and CDR2 SVGAGI come from the germline V gene. The CDR3 sequence is 18 residues long. Deletions cut 2 bases from V and 4 bases from J, with 21 bases between. These data come from a study of blood T cells in healthy people across ages. Points from the study as a whole: Diversity estimates drawn from one million T cells were deemed underestimates. TCR beta diversity correlated strongly with naive T cell percentage.

Those donating, healthy Caucasian individuals from Russia, were aged roughly 6 to 90. Per sample, at least 5.5 micrograms of total RNA were extracted. The chain has TRBV6-5 and TRBJ2-4; D is possibly TRBD1 (6 bases). The source of this sequence is a woman in her thirties in good health. The sequenced material came from blood. The DNA for the CDR3 is TGTGCCAGCAGTTACGCATCCCAGGGGCCCGCTGCAAAAAACATTCAGTACTTC. This sequence encodes CASSYASQGPAAKNIQYF.